This T cell receptor (beta chain) appears in the sequencing data of a study of T-cell memory formation after mild COVID-19. Broader study findings: The pre-infection memory compartment contained some responding clones, suggesting cross-reactive memory joined.

TCRdb itself ran the 5' RACE reads through MiXCR, one entry per CDR3 protein. The table records tens of thousands of distinct CDR3 sequences, around 8% of them present only once. There are 14 residues in the CDR3. Looked up from germline, CDR1 is SGHAT and CDR2 is FQNNGV. With V trimmed by 7 bases and J by 5 bases, 7 bases remained unmatched. This clonotype was observed many times. Its antigen remains unidentified. The specimen sequenced was PBMCs or a T cell subset sorted from them (not recorded which). This clonotype was obtained from a man in his late teens or twenties who had mild COVID-19 (a few samples of this study predate the infection). Cell type and time point are not known. The chain couples TRBV11-2 to TRBJ2-2; 7 bases are shared with TRBD1. The CDR3 DNA reads as TGTGCCAGCAACGAATACAGGGGAACCGGGGAGCTGTTTTTT. This sequence encodes CASNEYRGTGELFF.